This is a list of T cell receptor beta chains from one sample in a study of T cell responses to AZD1222 COVID-19 vaccine. Assay used: immunoSEQ multiplex PCR; TCRdb lists only in-frame clones, some missing. The sample includes under 150,000 clones, 85% to 90% seen only once; the top ten take around 30%. Specimen: peripheral blood, collected on day 0 of AZD1222 vaccination. These receptors all come from an adult in good health. CDR3s include the opening cysteine and the closing phenylalanine or tryptophan. The D gene is left open where the match is weak. Size values are once, few and many counts, or a class for expanded clones, and some rows have none.

cdr3_aa cdr3_nt d_call clone_size j_call v_call
CATSTLSGNTIYF TGTGCCACCAGCACCTTATCTGGAAACACCATATATTTT . . TRBJ1-3 TRBV15
CSVAVTGGSGYTF TGCAGCGTTGCGGTAACAGGGGGCTCTGGCTACACCTTC TRBD1 . TRBJ1-2 TRBV29-1
CASRGRGTDYGYTF TGTGCCAGCAGAGGGAGGGGAACTGACTATGGCTACACCTTC . . TRBJ1-2 TRBV2
CASSWMDDRDGYTF TGCGCCAGCAGCTGGATGGACGACCGGGATGGCTACACCTTC . . TRBJ1-2 TRBV5-1
CASSERSTEAFF TGTGCCAGCAGTGAGCGGTCCACTGAAGCTTTCTTT . . TRBJ1-1 TRBV2
CASSCRDKDNEQFF TGTGCCAGCAGCTGCAGGGATAAGGACAATGAGCAGTTCTTC . . TRBJ2-1 TRBV3-1/TRBV3-2
CASSLFPSGSSEQYF TGTGCCAGCAGTTTATTCCCTAGCGGGAGCTCCGAGCAGTACTTC TRBD2 . TRBJ2-7 TRBV27
CASSPRGLRYTF TGTGCCAGCAGTCCCAGGGGCCTGAGGTACACCTTC . . TRBJ1-2 TRBV6-5
CASSIRGDLSYGYTF TGTGCCAGTAGTATAAGAGGGGACCTGTCCTATGGCTACACCTTC . . TRBJ1-2 TRBV19
CASSYFGRGRNTIYF TGTGCCAGCAGTTACTTTGGGCGGGGGAGAAACACCATATATTTT . . TRBJ1-3 TRBV6-6
CASSQGGANYEQYF TGTGCCAGCAGCCAAGGAGGGGCCAACTACGAGCAGTACTTC . few TRBJ2-7 TRBV3-1/TRBV3-2
CASSVVNTEAFF TGTGCCAGCAGTGTCGTGAACACTGAAGCTTTCTTT . once TRBJ1-1 TRBV2
CASSLGDYSGNTIYF TGCGCCAGCAGCTTGGGGGACTACTCTGGAAACACCATATATTTT . . TRBJ1-3 TRBV5-1
CASSFRGEETQYF TGTGCCAGCAGTTTCCGGGGCGAAGAGACCCAGTACTTC . . TRBJ2-5 TRBV12-3/TRBV12-4
CASSLRASYEQYF TGTGCCAGCAGTTTGCGGGCCAGCTACGAGCAGTACTTC . . TRBJ2-7 TRBV12-3/TRBV12-4
CASSLARPKQFF TGTGCCAGCAGCTTGGCCAGGCCAAAGCAGTTCTTC . . TRBJ2-1 TRBV5-8
CASSLGRENEQYF TGTGCCAGCAGCTTGGGCAGGGAAAACGAGCAGTACTTC . . TRBJ2-7 TRBV5-5
CASTPAPRYGYTF TGTGCCAGCACCCCGGCCCCTAGATATGGCTACACCTTC . . TRBJ1-2 TRBV6-5
CAISHSGSNQPQHF TGTGCCATCAGCCACTCGGGGAGCAATCAGCCCCAGCATTTT . . TRBJ1-5 TRBV10-3
CASSHRLVSDTGELFF TGCGCCAGCAGCCACCGACTAGTATCGGACACCGGGGAGCTGTTTTTT . few TRBJ2-2 TRBV4-3
CATTAGGTNEKLFF TGTGCCACCACGGCAGGGGGTACTAATGAAAAACTGTTTTTT TRBD1 . TRBJ1-4 TRBV10-3
CASSPRDRMMNTEAFF TGCGCCAGCAGCCCCCGGGACAGGATGATGAACACTGAAGCTTTCTTT TRBD1 . TRBJ1-1 TRBV5-1
CASSFRGTGNYEQYF TGTGCCAGCAGTTTCCGCGGGACAGGGAATTACGAGCAGTACTTC TRBD1 . TRBJ2-7 TRBV27
CASSLGQGASGNTIYF TGCGCCAGCAGCTTAGGACAGGGGGCGTCCGGAAACACCATATATTTT TRBD1 once TRBJ1-3 TRBV5-1
CASSQLQAGGSGNTIYF TGTGCCAGCAGCCAACTCCAAGCAGGAGGCTCTGGAAACACCATATATTTT . . TRBJ1-3 TRBV4-2
CASGLVASYNEQFF TGTGCTAGTGGTTTGGTAGCTAGCTACAATGAGCAGTTCTTC . . TRBJ2-1 TRBV12-5
CASSSPDTDTQYF TGCGCCAGCAGCTCCCCAGACACAGATACGCAGTATTTT . . TRBJ2-3 TRBV5-1
CASSPSGSEDYGYTF TGCGCCAGCAGTCCCTCGGGTAGCGAGGACTATGGCTACACCTTC . . TRBJ1-2 TRBV4-1
CASRTAGTDNSPLHF TGTGCCAGCAGAACTGCCGGGACAGATAATTCACCCCTCCACTTT TRBD1 . TRBJ1-6 TRBV6-6
CASSPRPTDTQYF TGCGCCAGCAGCCCCCGCCCCACAGATACGCAGTATTTT . . TRBJ2-3 TRBV4-3
CASSLVVNTGELFF TGTGCCAGCAGCTTAGTTGTGAACACCGGGGAGCTGTTTTTT . . TRBJ2-2 TRBV7-3
CASSPPGQIYNEQFF TGTGCCAGCAGCCCACCCGGGCAGATATACAATGAGCAGTTCTTC . once TRBJ2-1 TRBV7-9
CASSARGQSYGYTF TGTGCCAGCAGCGCCAGGGGGCAAAGCTATGGCTACACCTTC TRBD1 . TRBJ1-2 TRBV9
CATSRPTSGGSTDTQYF TGTGCCACCAGCAGACCCACTAGCGGGGGGTCCACAGATACGCAGTATTTT TRBD2 . TRBJ2-3 TRBV15
CASSLGGGSEAETQYF TGTGCCAGCAGCTTGGGTGGCGGGAGTGAGGCGGAGACCCAGTACTTC TRBD2 . TRBJ2-5 TRBV5-4
CASSQTSASDEQFF TGTGCCAGCAGCCAGACTAGCGCATCCGATGAGCAGTTCTTC TRBD2 once TRBJ2-1 TRBV3-1/TRBV3-2
CASSRTFGTGEGYTF TGTGCCAGCAGTCGCACCTTTGGTACAGGGGAAGGCTACACCTTC TRBD1 . TRBJ1-2 TRBV6-4
CAWSDRGQANEKLFF TGTGCCTGGAGTGACAGGGGGCAGGCTAATGAAAAACTGTTTTTT TRBD1 . TRBJ1-4 TRBV30
CASSSAAGGNTIYF TGCGCCAGCAGCTCCGCAGCCGGTGGAAACACCATATATTTT . . TRBJ1-3 TRBV5-1
CASRKGLAEQETQYF TGTGCCAGTAGAAAAGGACTAGCGGAACAAGAGACCCAGTACTTC TRBD2 . TRBJ2-5 TRBV19
CASSIGGGGGYNEQFF TGTGCCAGTAGTATAGGGGGAGGGGGCGGCTACAATGAGCAGTTCTTC . . TRBJ2-1 TRBV19
CASSVPGHSNEQFF TGTGCCAGCAGCGTCCCGGGCCACAGCAATGAGCAGTTCTTC . . TRBJ2-1 TRBV9
CASSTSREFQETQYF TGTGCCAGCAGCACGTCCAGGGAGTTTCAAGAGACCCAGTACTTC . . TRBJ2-5 TRBV9
CASSFPGGYEQYF TGCGCCAGCAGCTTTCCAGGGGGCTACGAGCAGTACTTC TRBD1 . TRBJ2-7 TRBV5-1
CASTWGDTEAFF TGTGCCAGCACCTGGGGGGACACTGAAGCTTTCTTT . . TRBJ1-1 TRBV12-3/TRBV12-4
CASSLEGTVGTDTQYF TGCGCCAGCAGCTTGGAGGGGACAGTGGGCACAGATACGCAGTATTTT TRBD1 . TRBJ2-3 TRBV5-1
CASRGGKGNQPQHF TGTGCCAGCAGGGGGGGTAAGGGAAATCAGCCCCAGCATTTT . . TRBJ1-5 TRBV2
CASSSYRDSTYEQYF TGTGCCAGCAGCTCTTATAGGGACAGTACCTACGAGCAGTACTTC TRBD1 . TRBJ2-7 TRBV7-9
CASSLQQGFGNEQFF TGTGCCAGCAGTTTACAACAGGGTTTTGGGAATGAGCAGTTCTTC . . TRBJ2-1 TRBV27
CAISDTQGTGTQYGYTF TGTGCCATCAGTGACACCCAAGGGACAGGGACTCAGTATGGCTACACCTTC TRBD1 . TRBJ1-2 TRBV10-3
CASSLPQYNEQFF TGTGCCAGCAGCTTACCACAGTACAATGAGCAGTTCTTC . . TRBJ2-1 TRBV7-2
CASSPPGLAGGRTQYF TGTGCCAGCAGCCCCCCGGGACTAGCGGGAGGACGGACCCAGTACTTC TRBD2 . TRBJ2-5 TRBV3-1/TRBV3-2